A selection of T cell receptor beta chains follows, all from one sample in a study of CD8+CD57+ T cells in acquired aplastic anemia. TCRdb ran MiXCR on the reads and lists one entry per CDR3 protein. Of roughly 190,000 distinct CDR3 sequences in the sample, roughly half were seen once. The material sequenced was sorted CD4+, CD8+, or CD8+CD57+ T cells (not recorded which) from PBMCs. Every receptor here comes from a human donor with aplastic anemia. The CDR3 runs from the conserved cysteine through the conserved F or W. A D gene is named only where the DNA matches it firmly. Clone size is shown for a subset of rows, as once, few, many or a class of expanded clone.

TGTGCCAGCAGTCCGAATAACTATGGCTACACCTTC,CASSPNNYGYTF,TRBJ1-2,TRBV27,many,.
TGTGCCAGTAGTATCGGCGTTTTCGGCTACACCTTC,CASSIGVFGYTF,TRBJ1-2,TRBV19,.,.
TGCAGCGTCACCGGGACTAGCGGGATCAACACCCGGGAGCTGTTTTTT,CSVTGTSGINTRELFF,TRBJ2-2,TRBV29-1,.,TRBD2
TGTGCCAGCAGCTTAAACGCCAAAAACTATGGCTACACCTTC,CASSLNAKNYGYTF,TRBJ1-2,TRBV7-9,.,.
TGTGCCAGCAGTTCCGGGGCAGGGGGCTATGGCTACACCTTC,CASSSGAGGYGYTF,TRBJ1-2,TRBV11-3,.,TRBD1
TGTGCCAGCAGTGCCCCGGGACGTACAGATACGCAGTATTTT,CASSAPGRTDTQYF,TRBJ2-3,TRBV2,.,.
TGTGCCAGCAGTTTAAGAGATACGCAGTATTTT,CASSLRDTQYF,TRBJ2-3,TRBV27,.,.
TGTGCCAGCGGCTCGACAGCCGAGAGCACTGAAGCTTTCTTT,CASGSTAESTEAFF,TRBJ1-1,TRBV6-4,few,.
TGTGCCAGCAGCCAAGGTCCGGGCTATTCACCCCTCCACTTT,CASSQGPGYSPLHF,TRBJ1-6,TRBV3-1,many,.
TGTGCCAGCAGTGAAATGGACAGTTCCTATGGCTACACCTTC,CASSEMDSSYGYTF,TRBJ1-2,TRBV2,.,.
TGTGCCAGCAGCTTAGGTGTTCTCTACGAGCAGTACTTC,CASSLGVLYEQYF,TRBJ2-7,TRBV7-2,few,.
TGTGCCAGCAGTGAAGAGGGGGTAGCGGGACTCTACGAGCAGTACTTC,CASSEEGVAGLYEQYF,TRBJ2-7,TRBV2,many,TRBD2
TGTGCCAGCAGCTCTCGACACGCCCTGGAGGGCTACACCTTC,CASSSRHALEGYTF,TRBJ1-2,TRBV11-3,few,.
TGTGCTAGCAGCCCCTCAGGAATCACAGATACGCAGTATTTT,CASSPSGITDTQYF,TRBJ2-3,TRBV7-7,many,.
TGTGCCAGCAGTGTCGGACCCGCCAATGAGCAGTTCTTC,CASSVGPANEQFF,TRBJ2-1,TRBV7-9,.,.
TGTGCCAGCAGTGGAGGGGCGCAGGCCGCTTTCTTT,CASSGGAQAAFF,TRBJ1-1,TRBV7-6,.,.
TGCAGCGCTATTGAGGCCTCAGGGAAATACTTC,CSAIEASGKYF,TRBJ2-5,TRBV29-1,.,.
TGTGCCAGTAGTATGACAATAAGCACAGATACGCAGTATTTT,CASSMTISTDTQYF,TRBJ2-3,TRBV19,.,.
TGTGCCAGCAGCAATGGACGCCTGGGTAATGGCTACACCTTC,CASSNGRLGNGYTF,TRBJ1-2,TRBV7-8,once,.
TGTGCCAGTAGTATAGGAGGAGCGGGAGGTATTGAGCAGTTCTTC,CASSIGGAGGIEQFF,TRBJ2-1,TRBV19,many,TRBD2
TGCAGTGCTCACAGGGAGGAGACCCAGTACTTC,CSAHREETQYF,TRBJ2-5,TRBV20-1,.,.
TGTGCCACCAGTGATTTGTTACAGGGGGAAAATTCACCCCTCCACTTT,CATSDLLQGENSPLHF,TRBJ1-6,TRBV24-1,many,TRBD1
TGTGCCAGTAGTACCGCCCTAGGACGGATAAACACTGAAGCTTTCTTT,CASSTALGRINTEAFF,TRBJ1-1,TRBV19,once,.
TGTGCCAGCAGCGGCAGGGGGATCAGCAATCAGCCCCAGCATTTT,CASSGRGISNQPQHF,TRBJ1-5,TRBV7-2,many,TRBD1
TGCGCCAGCAGCCCGACTAGCGGGCGGAGACACGAGCAGTACTTC,CASSPTSGRRHEQYF,TRBJ2-7,TRBV4-3,many,TRBD2
TGTGCCAGCAGTTACTCCAGCGGGAGTGCCTACGAGCAGTACTTC,CASSYSSGSAYEQYF,TRBJ2-7,TRBV6-5,many,TRBD2
TGTGCCATCAGTGAGGAGCGCGCAGATACGCAGTATTTT,CAISEERADTQYF,TRBJ2-3,TRBV10-3,.,.
TGCAGTGCTAGAGCTGGGGTACGCCCCCTCTTT,CSARAGVRPLF,TRBJ1-6,TRBV20-1,.,.
TGCGCCAGCAGCCAGGGGCCCCAGCATTTT,CASSQGPQHF,TRBJ1-5,TRBV10-1,.,.
TGTGCCAGCAAGGACAGGGGGAGGGTGACCCAGTACTTC,CASKDRGRVTQYF,TRBJ2-5,TRBV3-1,many,TRBD1
TGTGCCAGCAGTACAGGGTCGGATCAGCCCCAGCATTTT,CASSTGSDQPQHF,TRBJ1-5,TRBV6-4,.,.
TGTGCCAGCAGCTGGGGGAGAACGATCGAGCAGTACTTC,CASSWGRTIEQYF,TRBJ2-7,TRBV7-9,many,.